This T cell receptor (beta chain) was identified during a study of blood T cells in healthy people across ages. Trimming removed 0 bases at V and 3 bases at J, with 11 bases between. Germline V gives CDR1 LGHNA, CDR2 YNFKEQ. This CDR3 contains 15 residues. Next came a second PCR, run for about 7 to 12 cycles, which used a sample-barcoded 5' primer along with a J-beta primer mix. TCRdb passed the 5' RACE reads through MiXCR, listing each CDR3 protein once. Among hundreds of thousands of distinct CDR3 sequences listed, approximately 52% were seen once. Sample: blood. The chain links TRBV4-2 to TRBJ1-1, with D maybe TRBD1 (6 bases). The clonotype comes from a woman older than 75 in good health. Written as DNA, the CDR3 is TGTGCCAGCAGCCAAGATTTAGGGGGAGACACTGAAGCTTTCTTT. Amino acids: CASSQDLGGDTEAFF.